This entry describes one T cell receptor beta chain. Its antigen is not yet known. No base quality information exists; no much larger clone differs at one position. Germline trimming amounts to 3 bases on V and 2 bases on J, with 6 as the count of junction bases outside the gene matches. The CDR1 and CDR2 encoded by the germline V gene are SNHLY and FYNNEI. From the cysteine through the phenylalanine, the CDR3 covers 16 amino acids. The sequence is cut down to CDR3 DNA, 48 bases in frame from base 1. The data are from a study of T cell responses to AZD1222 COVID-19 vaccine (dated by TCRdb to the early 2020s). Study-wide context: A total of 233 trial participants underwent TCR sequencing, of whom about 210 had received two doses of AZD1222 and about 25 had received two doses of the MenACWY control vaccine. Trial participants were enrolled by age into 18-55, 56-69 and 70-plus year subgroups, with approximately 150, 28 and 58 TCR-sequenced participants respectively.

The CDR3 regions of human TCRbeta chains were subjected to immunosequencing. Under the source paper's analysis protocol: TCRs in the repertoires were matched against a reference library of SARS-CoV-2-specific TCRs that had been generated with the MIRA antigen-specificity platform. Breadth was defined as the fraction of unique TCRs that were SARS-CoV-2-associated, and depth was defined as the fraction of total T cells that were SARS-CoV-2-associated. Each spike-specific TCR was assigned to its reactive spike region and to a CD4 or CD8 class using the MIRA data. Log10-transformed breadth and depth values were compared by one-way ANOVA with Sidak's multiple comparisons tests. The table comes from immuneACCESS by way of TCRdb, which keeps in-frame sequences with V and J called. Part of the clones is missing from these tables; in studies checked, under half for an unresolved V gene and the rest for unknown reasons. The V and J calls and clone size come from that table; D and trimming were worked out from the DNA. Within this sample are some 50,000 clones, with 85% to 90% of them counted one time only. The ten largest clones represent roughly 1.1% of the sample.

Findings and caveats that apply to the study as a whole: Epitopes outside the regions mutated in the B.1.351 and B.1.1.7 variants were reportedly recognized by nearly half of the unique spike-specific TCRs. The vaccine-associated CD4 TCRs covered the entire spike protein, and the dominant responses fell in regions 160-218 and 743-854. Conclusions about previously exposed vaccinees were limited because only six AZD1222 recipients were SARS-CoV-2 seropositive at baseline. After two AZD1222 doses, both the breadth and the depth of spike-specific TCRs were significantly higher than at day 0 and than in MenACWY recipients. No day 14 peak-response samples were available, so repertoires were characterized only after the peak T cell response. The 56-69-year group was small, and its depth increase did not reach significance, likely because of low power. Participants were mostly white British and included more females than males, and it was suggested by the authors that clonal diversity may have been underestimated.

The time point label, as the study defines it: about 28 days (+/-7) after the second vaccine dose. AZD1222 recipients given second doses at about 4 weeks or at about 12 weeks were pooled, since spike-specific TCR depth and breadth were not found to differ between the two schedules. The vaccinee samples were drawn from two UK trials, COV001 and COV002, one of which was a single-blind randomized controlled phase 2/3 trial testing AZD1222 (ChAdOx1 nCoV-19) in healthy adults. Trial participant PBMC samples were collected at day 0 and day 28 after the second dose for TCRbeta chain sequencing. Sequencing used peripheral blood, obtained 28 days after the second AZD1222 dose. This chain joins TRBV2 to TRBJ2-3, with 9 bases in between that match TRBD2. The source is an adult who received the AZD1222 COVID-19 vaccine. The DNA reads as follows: TGTGCCAGCAGTGACCCAGCGGGAGGTAACACAGATACGCAGTATTTT. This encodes CASSDPAGGNTDTQYF.